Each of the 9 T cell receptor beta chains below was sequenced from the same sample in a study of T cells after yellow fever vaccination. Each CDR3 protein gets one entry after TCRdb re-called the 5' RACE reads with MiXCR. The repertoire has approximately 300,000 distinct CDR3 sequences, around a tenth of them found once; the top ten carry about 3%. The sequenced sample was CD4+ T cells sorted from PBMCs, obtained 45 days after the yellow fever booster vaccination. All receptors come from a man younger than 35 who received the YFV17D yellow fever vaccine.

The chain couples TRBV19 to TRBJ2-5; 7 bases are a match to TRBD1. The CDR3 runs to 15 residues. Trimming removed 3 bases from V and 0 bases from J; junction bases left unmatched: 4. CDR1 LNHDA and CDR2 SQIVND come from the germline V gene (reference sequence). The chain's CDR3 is CASSIFGTDQETQYF. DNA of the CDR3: TGTGCCAGTAGTATTTTCGGGACAGACCAAGAGACCCAGTACTTC.

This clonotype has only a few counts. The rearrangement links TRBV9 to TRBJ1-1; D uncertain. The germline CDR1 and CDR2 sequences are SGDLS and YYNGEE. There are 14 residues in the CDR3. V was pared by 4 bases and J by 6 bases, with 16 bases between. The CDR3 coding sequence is TGTGCCAGCAGCCTTCGGACGTCAGACGCTGAAGCTTTCTTT. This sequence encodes CASSLRTSDAEAFF.

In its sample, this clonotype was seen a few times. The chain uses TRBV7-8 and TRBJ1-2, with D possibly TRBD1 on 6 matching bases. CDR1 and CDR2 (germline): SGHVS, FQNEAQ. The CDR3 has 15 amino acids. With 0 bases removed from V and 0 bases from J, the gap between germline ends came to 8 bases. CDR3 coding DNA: TGTGCCAGCAGCTTAGCAGGGGGTCCTAACTATGGCTACACCTTC. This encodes CASSLAGGPNYGYTF.

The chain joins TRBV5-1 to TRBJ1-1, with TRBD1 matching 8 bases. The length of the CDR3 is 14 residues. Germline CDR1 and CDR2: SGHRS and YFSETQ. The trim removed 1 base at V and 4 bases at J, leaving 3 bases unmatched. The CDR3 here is CASSLQGAITEAFF. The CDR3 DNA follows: TGCGCCAGCAGCTTGCAGGGGGCTATCACTGAAGCTTTCTTT.

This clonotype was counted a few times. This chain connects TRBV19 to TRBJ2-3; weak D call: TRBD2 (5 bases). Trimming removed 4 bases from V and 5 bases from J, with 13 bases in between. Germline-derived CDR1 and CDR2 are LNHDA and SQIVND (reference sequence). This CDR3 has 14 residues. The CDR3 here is CASSKSSTKDTQYF. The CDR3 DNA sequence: TGTGCCAGTAGTAAGTCTAGCACGAAAGATACGCAGTATTTT. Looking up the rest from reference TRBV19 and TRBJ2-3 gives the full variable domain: DGGITQSPKYLFRKEGQNVTLSCEQNLNHDAMYWYRQDPGQGLRLIYYSQIVNDFQKGDIAEGYSVSREKKESFPLTVTSAQKNPTAFYLCASSKSSTKDTQYFGPGTRLTVL.

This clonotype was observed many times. The chain's CDR3 is CASSLDAGEAFF. The CDR3 nucleotides are TGTGCCAGCAGCTTAGACGCGGGAGAAGCTTTCTTT. V and J are TRBV7-9 and TRBJ1-1; no clear D. The CDR3 consists of 12 residues. V was clipped by 1 base and J by 8 bases, with 8 bases between them. The germline V gene has CDR1 SEHNR and CDR2 FQNEAQ (reference sequence).

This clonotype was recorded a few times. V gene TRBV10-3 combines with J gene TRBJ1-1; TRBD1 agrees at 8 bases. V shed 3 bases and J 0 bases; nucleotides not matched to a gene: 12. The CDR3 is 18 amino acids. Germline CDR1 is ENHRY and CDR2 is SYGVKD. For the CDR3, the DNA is TGTGCCATCAGTGATTATGGGACAGGCTCCTGGATGAACACTGAAGCTTTCTTT. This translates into CAISDYGTGSWMNTEAFF.

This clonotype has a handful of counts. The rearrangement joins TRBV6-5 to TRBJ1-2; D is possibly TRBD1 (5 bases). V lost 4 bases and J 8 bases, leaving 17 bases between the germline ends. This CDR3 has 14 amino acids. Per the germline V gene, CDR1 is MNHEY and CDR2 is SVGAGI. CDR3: CASSLRGILAGYTF. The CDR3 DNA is TGTGCCAGCAGTTTGCGGGGGATTTTGGCCGGCTACACCTTC.

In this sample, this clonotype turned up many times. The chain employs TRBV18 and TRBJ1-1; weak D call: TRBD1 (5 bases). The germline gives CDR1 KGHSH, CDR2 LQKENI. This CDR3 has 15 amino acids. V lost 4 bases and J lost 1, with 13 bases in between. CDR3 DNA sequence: TGTGCCAGCTCACGCATACAGGATGAGAACACTGAAGCTTTCTTT. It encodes CASSRIQDENTEAFF.